This TCR beta chain was profiled in a study of CD8 T cells in ankylosing spondylitis. V was shortened by 5 bases and J by 0 bases, with 8 bases between the two germline ends. The germline CDR1 and CDR2 sequences are SGHTA and FQGNSA. This CDR3 has 14 amino acids. Quantitative barcoded 5'-RACE was used to prepare TCR beta libraries. TCRdb redid the calling of the 5' RACE reads with MiXCR, one entry per CDR3 protein. The data show roughly 64,000 distinct CDR3 sequences, 6.2% seen once. The chain is built from TRBV7-2 and TRBJ1-3; D is perhaps TRBD1 (5 bases). The clonotype comes from a male donor with ankylosing spondylitis. Sequencing input: synovial fluid, either unsorted or a sorted T cell fraction (not recorded which). CDR3 loop: CASSRQSSGNTIYF. The CDR3 nucleotides read TGTGCCAGCAGCCGACAGAGCTCTGGAAACACCATATATTTT.